This T cell receptor (beta chain) derives from a study of T cells after posttransplantation cyclophosphamide. Trimming cost V 4 bases and J 4 bases; bases outside gene matches: 5. This CDR3 has 14 amino acids. Germline lookup yields CDR1 MNHNS and CDR2 SASEGT. Cyclophosphamide on days +3 and +4 followed busulfan-fludarabine conditioning and a marrow graft. Findings and limits, study-wide: Recipient CMV seropositivity and CMV reactivation strongly tracked TRB clonality. Donor-recipient repertoire similarity was low at 1-2 months, rising over year one. Skin or GI-infiltrating T cells shared few TRB sequences with blood.

Produced via immunoSEQ multiplex PCR; TCRdb's table is partial and in-frame only. The data contain 8,500 to 13,000 clones, about 89% of them singletons. With respect to this clone: Its antigen is as yet unknown.

The input for sequencing was CD4+ T cells sorted from PBMCs, taken after allogeneic stem cell transplant with posttransplant cyclophosphamide. This TCR was sampled from a male patient in his thirties who received an allogeneic stem cell transplant from a related donor, was CMV-positive, and had acute GVHD only. Among the T cells, some may be from the graft donor. This sequence joins TRBV6-1 and TRBJ1-1, with 8 bases lining up with TRBD1. CDR3 coding DNA: TGTGCCAGCAGTGTAAAACAGGGGGGCACTGAAGCTTTCTTT. Translation gives CASSVKQGGTEAFF.